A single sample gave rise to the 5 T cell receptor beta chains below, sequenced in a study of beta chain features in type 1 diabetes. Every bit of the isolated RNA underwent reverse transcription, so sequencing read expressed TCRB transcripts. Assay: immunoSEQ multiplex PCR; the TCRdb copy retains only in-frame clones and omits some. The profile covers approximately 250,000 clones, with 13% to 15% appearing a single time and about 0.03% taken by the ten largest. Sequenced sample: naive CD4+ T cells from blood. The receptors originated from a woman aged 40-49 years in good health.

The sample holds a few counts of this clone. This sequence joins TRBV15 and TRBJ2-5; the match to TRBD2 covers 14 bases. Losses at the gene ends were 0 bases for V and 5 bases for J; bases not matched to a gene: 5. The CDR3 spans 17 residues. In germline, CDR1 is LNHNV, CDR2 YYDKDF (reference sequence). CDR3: CATSRDGTSGGWETQYF. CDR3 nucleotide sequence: TGTGCCACCAGCAGAGATGGGACTAGCGGGGGCTGGGAGACCCAGTACTTC.

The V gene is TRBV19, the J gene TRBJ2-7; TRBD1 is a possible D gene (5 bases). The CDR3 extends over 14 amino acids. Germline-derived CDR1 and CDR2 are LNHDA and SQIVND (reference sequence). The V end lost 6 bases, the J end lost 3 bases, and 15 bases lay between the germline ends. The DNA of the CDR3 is TGTGCCAGTAGCTCGCTGCCAGGGAACTACGAGCAGTACTTC. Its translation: CASSSLPGNYEQYF.

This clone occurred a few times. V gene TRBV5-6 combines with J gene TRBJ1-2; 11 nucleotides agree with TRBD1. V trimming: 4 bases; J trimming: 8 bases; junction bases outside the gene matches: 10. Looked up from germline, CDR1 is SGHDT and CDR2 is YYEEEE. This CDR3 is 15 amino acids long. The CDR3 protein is CASSGRRTGGRGYTF. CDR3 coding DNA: TGTGCCAGCAGCGGGAGGAGGACAGGGGGCAGGGGCTACACCTTC.

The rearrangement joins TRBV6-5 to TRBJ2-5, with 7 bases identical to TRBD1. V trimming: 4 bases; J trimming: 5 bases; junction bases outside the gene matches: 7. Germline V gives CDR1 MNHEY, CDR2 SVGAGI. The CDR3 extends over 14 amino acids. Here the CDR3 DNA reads TGTGCCAGCAGTTCCGAGGGGGCTCGGGAGACCCAGTACTTC. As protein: CASSSEGARETQYF.

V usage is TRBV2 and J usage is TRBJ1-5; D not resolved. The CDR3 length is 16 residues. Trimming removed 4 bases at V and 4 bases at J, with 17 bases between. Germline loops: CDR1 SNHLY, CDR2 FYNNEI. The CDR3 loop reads CASSVSPGTTNQPQHF. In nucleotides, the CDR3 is TGTGCCAGCAGTGTGAGTCCGGGAACAACTAATCAGCCCCAGCATTTT.